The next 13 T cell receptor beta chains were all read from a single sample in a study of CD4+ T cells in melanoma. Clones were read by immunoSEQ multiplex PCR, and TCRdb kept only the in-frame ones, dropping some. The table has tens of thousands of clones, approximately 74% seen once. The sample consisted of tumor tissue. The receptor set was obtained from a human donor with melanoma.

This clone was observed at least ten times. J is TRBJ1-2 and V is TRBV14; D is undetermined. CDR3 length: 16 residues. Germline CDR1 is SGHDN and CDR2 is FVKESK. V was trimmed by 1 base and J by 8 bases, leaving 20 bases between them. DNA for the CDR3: TGTGCCAGCAGCCAAGTCGGGAAGGGCCAGCAACTCGGCTACACCTTC. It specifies CASSQVGKGQQLGYTF.

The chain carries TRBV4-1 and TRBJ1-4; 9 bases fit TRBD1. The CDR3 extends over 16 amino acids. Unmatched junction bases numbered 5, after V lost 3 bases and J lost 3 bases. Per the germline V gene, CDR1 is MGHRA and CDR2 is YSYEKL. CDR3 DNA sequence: TGCGCCAGCAGCCACCCCAGGACAGGGGCTAATGAAAAACTGTTTTTT. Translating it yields CASSHPRTGANEKLFF.

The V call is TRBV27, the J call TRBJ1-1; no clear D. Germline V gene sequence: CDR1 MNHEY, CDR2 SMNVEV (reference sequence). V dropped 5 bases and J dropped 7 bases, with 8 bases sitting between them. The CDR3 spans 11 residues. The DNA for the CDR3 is TGTGCCAGCAGTGGAGGGCTTGAAGCTTTCTTT. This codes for CASSGGLEAFF.

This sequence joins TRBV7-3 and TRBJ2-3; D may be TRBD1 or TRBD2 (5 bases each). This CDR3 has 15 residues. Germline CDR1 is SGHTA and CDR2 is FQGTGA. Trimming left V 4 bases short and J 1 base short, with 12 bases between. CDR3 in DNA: TGTGCCAGCAGCTCCGAAAGGGGACGCACAGATACGCAGTATTTT. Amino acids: CASSSERGRTDTQYF.

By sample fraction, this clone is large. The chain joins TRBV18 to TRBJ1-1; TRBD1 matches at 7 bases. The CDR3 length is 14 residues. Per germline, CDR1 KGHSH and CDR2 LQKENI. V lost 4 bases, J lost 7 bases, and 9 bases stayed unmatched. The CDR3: CASSLNNRGGEAFF. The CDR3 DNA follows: TGTGCCAGCTCACTAAACAACAGGGGTGGTGAAGCTTTCTTT.

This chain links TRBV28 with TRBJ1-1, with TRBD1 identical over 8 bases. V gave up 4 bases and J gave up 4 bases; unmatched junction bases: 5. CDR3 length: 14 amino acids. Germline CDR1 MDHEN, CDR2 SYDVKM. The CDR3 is CASSSGQAATEAFF. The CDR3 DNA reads TGTGCCAGCAGTTCGGGACAGGCGGCCACTGAAGCTTTCTTT.

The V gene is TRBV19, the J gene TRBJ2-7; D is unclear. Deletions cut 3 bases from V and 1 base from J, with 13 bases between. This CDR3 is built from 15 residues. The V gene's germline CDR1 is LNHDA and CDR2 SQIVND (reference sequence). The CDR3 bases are TGTGCCAGTAGTATGAGCTTATACGCTTCCTACGAGCAGTACTTC. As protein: CASSMSLYASYEQYF.

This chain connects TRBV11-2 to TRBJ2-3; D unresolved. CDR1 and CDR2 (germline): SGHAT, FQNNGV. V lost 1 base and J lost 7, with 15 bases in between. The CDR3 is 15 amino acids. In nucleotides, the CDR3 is TGTGCCAGCAGCTTAGTGCTGAACACCGGTAATACGCAGTATTTT. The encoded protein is CASSLVLNTGNTQYF.

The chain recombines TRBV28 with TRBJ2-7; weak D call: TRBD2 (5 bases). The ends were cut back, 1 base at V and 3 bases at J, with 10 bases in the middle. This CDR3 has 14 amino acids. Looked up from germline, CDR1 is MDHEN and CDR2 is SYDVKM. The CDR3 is CASSLYGDNYEQYF. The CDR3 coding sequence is TGTGCCAGCAGTTTATACGGGGATAACTACGAGCAGTACTTC.

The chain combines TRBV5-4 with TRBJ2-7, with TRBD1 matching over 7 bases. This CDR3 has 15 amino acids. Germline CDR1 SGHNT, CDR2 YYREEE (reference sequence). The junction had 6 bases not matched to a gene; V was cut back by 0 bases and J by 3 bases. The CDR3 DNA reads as TGTGCCAGCAGCTTGGCTCCAGGGGGAGACTACGAGCAGTACTTC. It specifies CASSLAPGGDYEQYF.

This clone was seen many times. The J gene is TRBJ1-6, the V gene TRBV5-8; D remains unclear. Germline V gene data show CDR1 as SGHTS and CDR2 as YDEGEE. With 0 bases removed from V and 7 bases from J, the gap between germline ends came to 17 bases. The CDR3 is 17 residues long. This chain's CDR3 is CASSLDRFGRMNSPLHF. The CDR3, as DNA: TGTGCCAGCAGCTTGGATAGATTCGGCAGGATGAATTCACCCCTCCACTTT.

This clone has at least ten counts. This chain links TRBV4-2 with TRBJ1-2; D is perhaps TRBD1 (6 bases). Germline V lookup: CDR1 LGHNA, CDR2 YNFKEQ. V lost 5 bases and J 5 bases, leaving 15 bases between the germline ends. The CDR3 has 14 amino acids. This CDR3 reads CASSVRTESYGYTF. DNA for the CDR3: TGTGCCAGCAGCGTAAGGACAGAGAGTTATGGCTACACCTTC.

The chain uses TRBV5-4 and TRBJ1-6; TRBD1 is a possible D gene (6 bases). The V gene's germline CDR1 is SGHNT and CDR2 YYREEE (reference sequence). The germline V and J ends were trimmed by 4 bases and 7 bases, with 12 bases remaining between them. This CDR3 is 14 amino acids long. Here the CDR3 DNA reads TGTGCCAGCAGCCAACACAGGGAAAATTCACCCCTCCACTTT. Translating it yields CASSQHRENSPLHF.